The rows below give T cell receptor beta chains drawn from one sample of a study of T-cell reconstitution after alpha-beta-depleted transplantation in children. TCRdb used MiXCR to reprocess the PCR reads, holding one entry per CDR3 protein. Altogether approximately 80,000 distinct CDR3 sequences are present, roughly 14% being singletons, with the ten largest covering 25% to 30%. The sequencing here drew on PBMCs, mostly from graft donor cells, taken 180 days after TCRalphabeta/CD19-depleted stem cell transplant. The receptors were gathered from a male patient aged 2-9 years who had a stem cell transplant for acute lymphoblastic leukemia, so the T cells may come from the graft donor. CDR3s include the opening cysteine and the closing phenylalanine or tryptophan. Fields, in order: V gene, J gene, D gene, clone size, CDR3 DNA, CDR3 protein. D genes are given only for firm matches. Clone size is shown for a subset of rows, as once, few, many or a class of expanded clone.

>TRBV7-9|TRBJ2-7|TRBD2|NA
TGTGCCAGCAGCACCACTAGCGGGGCAGCCTACGAGCAGTACTTC
CASSTTSGAAYEQYF
>TRBV5-1|TRBJ2-3|NA|NA
TGCGCCAGCAGCTCAATTTCAGGGGCGGCGGATACGCAGTATTTT
CASSSISGAADTQYF
>TRBV2|TRBJ2-7|NA|NA
TGTGCCAGCATAGGAACCCTCTACGAGCAGTACTTC
CASIGTLYEQYF
>TRBV25-1|TRBJ2-6|NA|NA
TGTGCCCAGCTTCGGGGACTGTCTGGGGCCAACGTCCTGACTTTC
CAQLRGLSGANVLTF
>TRBV20-1|TRBJ2-3|TRBD2|NA
TGCAGTGCTACCTTAGCGGGAAAGACAGATACGCAGTATTTT
CSATLAGKTDTQYF
>TRBV10-1|TRBJ2-7|NA|few
TGCGCCAGCAGTGAAAGCAGGGGCGTCGAGCAGTACTTC
CASSESRGVEQYF
>TRBV20-1|TRBJ1-2|NA|few
TGCAGTGCTAGGGGTCCAGGGGCGGTGGAAGGCTACACCTTC
CSARGPGAVEGYTF
>TRBV10-3|TRBJ2-1|NA|few
TGTGCCATCGCGGGGGCATGGGATGAGCAGTTCTTC
CAIAGAWDEQFF
>TRBV4-2|TRBJ2-1|TRBD2|many
TGTGCCAGCAGCCAAGCGACTAGCGGGAGAGGGTACAATGAGCAGTTCTTC
CASSQATSGRGYNEQFF
>TRBV10-3|TRBJ2-7|NA|NA
TGTGCCATCAGGCCAGGGAAGGATAACGAGCAGTACTTC
CAIRPGKDNEQYF
>TRBV4-3|TRBJ2-5|NA|NA
TGCGCCAGCAGCCTTCAGGGGTGGGAGACCCAGTACTTC
CASSLQGWETQYF
>TRBV24-1|TRBJ2-3|NA|NA
TGTGCCACCGCTCGTGGGAGCGAGGGCACAGATACGCAGTATTTT
CATARGSEGTDTQYF
>TRBV19|TRBJ1-2|NA|NA
TGTGCCAGTTACGACCCACCGAGCGGCTATGGCTACACCTTC
CASYDPPSGYGYTF
>TRBV7-9|TRBJ2-7|NA|many
TGTGCCAGCAGCTCCCCCCAGGGAACCTACGAGCAGTACTTC
CASSSPQGTYEQYF
>TRBV12-3/TRBV12-4|TRBJ1-5|NA|NA
TGTGCCAGCAGTTGGGGGACCCTTAGCAATCAGCCCCAGCATTTT
CASSWGTLSNQPQHF
>TRBV7-9|TRBJ2-5|TRBD1|few
TGTGCCAGCAGCTGGACAGGGGCCCAAGAGACCCAGTACTTC
CASSWTGAQETQYF
>TRBV19|TRBJ2-3|TRBD1|few
TGTGCCAGTAGTCTAAGGCGACCGGGACAGGCCACAGATACGCAGTATTTT
CASSLRRPGQATDTQYF
>TRBV10-3|TRBJ1-1|TRBD1|NA
TGTGCCATCAGTGAGTCACAGGGGCGCTGGCCTGAAGCTTTCTTT
CAISESQGRWPEAFF
>TRBV6-1|TRBJ2-5|TRBD1|NA
TGTGCCAGCACCCCGGGACAGGGGGCGATCGGGGTAGGGACCCAGTACTTC
CASTPGQGAIGVGTQYF
>TRBV9|TRBJ1-6|NA|few
TGTGCCAGCAGCCCCCGGGACGGAATTTCACCCCTCCACTTT
CASSPRDGISPLHF
>TRBV4-3|TRBJ1-6|NA|NA
TGCGCCAGCAGCCAAGCTACCTGGTCCTATAATTCACCCCTCCACTTT
CASSQATWSYNSPLHF
>TRBV7-2|TRBJ2-3|TRBD2|many
TGTGCCAGCAGCCCGGGGACTAGCGGGACGTGGCATACGCAGTATTTT
CASSPGTSGTWHTQYF
>TRBV27|TRBJ2-3|TRBD2|NA
TGTGCCAGCAGCCATAGCGGGAGGGCGGTAGATACGCAGTATTTT
CASSHSGRAVDTQYF
>TRBV20-1|TRBJ1-2|NA|NA
TGCAGTGCTACTCGGAGGGGGATGGACGGCTACACCTTC
CSATRRGMDGYTF
>TRBV6-1|TRBJ1-1|TRBD1|many
TGTGCCACCACAGGGGCGGTGGGTTACACTGAAGCTTTCTTT
CATTGAVGYTEAFF
>TRBV20-1|TRBJ2-3|NA|NA
TGCAGTGCTAGAGCTCTCGAGGGGACAGATACGCAGTATTTT
CSARALEGTDTQYF
>TRBV5-1|TRBJ1-1|NA|few
TGCGCCAGCAGCCCTTTGATGCCACGGGGTAAGAACACTGAAGCTTTCTTT
CASSPLMPRGKNTEAFF
>TRBV24-1|TRBJ2-2|NA|few
TGTGCCACCAGTGATCCGGGGGACAGAAGGACCGGGGAGCTGTTTTTT
CATSDPGDRRTGELFF
>TRBV12-3/TRBV12-4|TRBJ2-5|TRBD1|NA
TGTGCCAGCAGTGTACAGGGGGCCGTTCGAAGTACCCAGTACTTC
CASSVQGAVRSTQYF
>TRBV5-1|TRBJ2-5|TRBD1|NA
TGCGCCAGCAGCTGGAGACAGGGGAGGGAGACCCAGTACTTC
CASSWRQGRETQYF
>TRBV20-1|TRBJ1-3|NA|few
TGCAGTGCCTATGAGGGAATACCTGGAAACACCATATATTTT
CSAYEGIPGNTIYF
>TRBV9|TRBJ2-1|TRBD2|NA
TGTGCCAGCAGCCTAGGCCCGGGACTAGCGGGGAACAATGAGCAGTTCTTC
CASSLGPGLAGNNEQFF
>TRBV28|TRBJ2-1|TRBD2|NA
TGTGCCAGCAGACGACTAGCGGGGGCCTACAATGAGCAGTTCTTC
CASRRLAGAYNEQFF
>TRBV24-1|TRBJ1-1|NA|few
TGTGCCACCTATCGGACAGTAAGGAACACTGAAGCTTTCTTT
CATYRTVRNTEAFF
>TRBV10-3|TRBJ2-1|TRBD1|many
TGTGCCATCACGGTCGGGACAGGCCTGCTCAATGAGCAGTTCTTC
CAITVGTGLLNEQFF
>TRBV9|TRBJ2-5|NA|many
TGTGCCAGCAGCGTAGCGGCAGGGGGGAAGACCCAGTACTTC
CASSVAAGGKTQYF
>TRBV30|TRBJ2-4|NA|many
TGTGCCTGGAGTCCTACCGACTTGGGGCCCTACGGGGAAAACATTCAGTACTTC
CAWSPTDLGPYGENIQYF
>TRBV12-3/TRBV12-4|TRBJ1-3|NA|many
TGTGCCAGCAGTCCCCGGCTGTTCTCTGGAAACACCATATATTTT
CASSPRLFSGNTIYF
>TRBV18|TRBJ2-7|TRBD2|few
TGTGCCGCCCGACTAGCGGGTGACGAGCAGTACTTC
CAARLAGDEQYF
>TRBV7-3|TRBJ1-1|NA|many
TGTGCCAGCAGCTTAAAACAGGGAACTGAAGCTTTCTTT
CASSLKQGTEAFF
>TRBV5-6|TRBJ2-7|NA|NA
TGTGCCAGCAGCTTGGTACAGGCTGACGAGCAGTACTTC
CASSLVQADEQYF
>TRBV20-1|TRBJ1-2|NA|many
TGCAGTGCTAAGTCTGTCGGCAGGGCTTATGGCTACACCTTC
CSAKSVGRAYGYTF
>TRBV7-9|TRBJ1-2|NA|few
TGTGCCAGCAGCCCCCCAGTTAGTGGCTACACCTTC
CASSPPVSGYTF
>TRBV7-6|TRBJ2-6|NA|NA
TGTGCCAGCAGCCCCCTCTCTGGGGCCAACGTCCTGACTTTC
CASSPLSGANVLTF
>TRBV19|TRBJ1-5|NA|NA
TGTGCCAGTAGGCCCCGACAGGTTAATCAGCCCCAGCATTTT
CASRPRQVNQPQHF
>TRBV4-1|TRBJ2-7|NA|NA
TGCGCCAGCAGCCAAGATCGGGCAGACGAGCAGTACTTC
CASSQDRADEQYF
>TRBV4-3|TRBJ2-7|NA|few
TGCGCCAGCAGCCAAGCGACTTACTACGAGCAGTACTTC
CASSQATYYEQYF
>TRBV12-3/TRBV12-4|TRBJ1-1|TRBD1|NA
TGTGCCAGCAGTAACCGGGACAGGGGGCGATCCGGGGGAACTGAAGCTTTCTTT
CASSNRDRGRSGGTEAFF
>TRBV9|TRBJ1-1|NA|few
TGTGCCAGCAGCGTAGGTGGAGGGATGAACACTGAAGCTTTCTTT
CASSVGGGMNTEAFF
>TRBV12-3/TRBV12-4|TRBJ2-7|NA|many
TGTGCCAGCAGCCCACTAGACGAGCAGTACTTC
CASSPLDEQYF
>TRBV12-3/TRBV12-4|TRBJ2-3|NA|NA
TGTGCCAGCAGTTTGGATACTAGCACAGATACGCAGTATTTT
CASSLDTSTDTQYF
>TRBV12-3/TRBV12-4|TRBJ2-3|NA|many
TGTGCCAGCAGCACCGGGCGTGGTAGGTCGCAGTATTTT
CASSTGRGRSQYF
>TRBV5-1|TRBJ2-5|TRBD1|NA
TGCGCCAGCAGCCCTGTTACAGGGGTGGAGACCCAGTACTTC
CASSPVTGVETQYF
>TRBV28|TRBJ1-2|NA|NA
TGTGCCAGCAGTCCCGATCCAGGGAACCCTAACTATGGCTACACCTTC
CASSPDPGNPNYGYTF
>TRBV20-1|TRBJ1-5|NA|NA
TGCAGTGCCCCTATCGGGGGTGGTTCGCCCCAGCATTTT
CSAPIGGGSPQHF
>TRBV28|TRBJ2-7|TRBD2|NA
TGTGCCAGCAGTTTGAAACTAGCGCCCTACGAGCAGTACTTC
CASSLKLAPYEQYF